Below, 28 T cell receptor beta chains from the same sample are listed, as sequenced in a study of human T cells and chemical hapten exposure. The time point is: patch test 1, 2 weeks after DPC sensitization. Treatment indicated: therapeutic diphenylcyclopropenone sensitization with weekly scalp DPC. From the RACE reads, TCRdb called clonotypes with MiXCR, one entry per CDR3 protein. The data show a few hundred thousand distinct CDR3 sequences, with about 4.8% seen just once and under 3% held by the top ten. Sequenced material: whole blood, taken in connection with sensitization to the hapten diphenylcyclopropenone (DPC). These receptors all come from a woman in her 50s with alopecia areata. Some clones in this sample may be carry-over from other donors' samples.

This clonotype occurred a few times. The V and J genes are TRBV27 and TRBJ1-1; the match to TRBD1 covers 7 bases. CDR1 is MNHEY, CDR2 SMNVEV, per germline (reference sequence). This CDR3 has 12 amino acids. Trimming took 5 bases from V and 12 from J; bases not matched to a gene: 9. CDR3 amino acids: CASSQGGLTTFF. CDR3 nucleotides: TGTGCCAGCAGTCAGGGGGGACTTACAACTTTCTTT.

This clonotype was observed a few times. The chain employs TRBV14 and TRBJ1-1; 7 nucleotides align to TRBD1. The V segment lost 5 bases and the J segment 2 bases; nucleotides outside the gene matches: 11. Germline CDR1 reads SGHDN; CDR2 reads FVKESK. The CDR3 sequence is 16 residues long. CDR3 DNA sequence: TGTGCCAGCAGCTCGACAGGGAGGGGTGTAAACACTGAAGCTTTCTTT. Amino acid sequence: CASSSTGRGVNTEAFF.

The chain carries TRBV6-1 and TRBJ1-5; the D gene is possibly TRBD1 (5 bases). Germline values: CDR1 MNHNS, CDR2 SASEGT. V was cut by 3 bases and J by 9 bases, with 9 bases left in between. The CDR3 consists of 12 residues. The DNA of the CDR3 is TGTGCCAGCAGTGATAGGGGATGGCCCCAGCATTTT. This sequence encodes CASSDRGWPQHF.

This clonotype was seen repeatedly, ten times or more. This chain joins TRBV28 and TRBJ2-7, with D possibly being TRBD1 (6 bases). Trimming stripped 6 bases from V and 1 base from J, with 19 bases between. Per germline, CDR1 MDHEN and CDR2 SYDVKM. The CDR3 consists of 16 residues. The chain's CDR3 is CASSLIRGIKSYEQYF. The CDR3, as DNA: TGTGCCAGCAGCCTGATAAGGGGGATAAAATCCTACGAGCAGTACTTC.

This clonotype was seen repeatedly, ten times or more. The chain has TRBV6-1 and TRBJ1-5, with a weak D call TRBD1 (5 bases). Germline assignment: CDR1 MNHNS and CDR2 SASEGT. Trimming shortened V by 2 bases and J by 6 bases, and 11 bases separated the two germline ends. This CDR3 comprises 14 residues. This CDR3 is CASSELGDLQPQHF. DNA for the CDR3: TGTGCCAGCAGTGAACTGGGGGACCTTCAGCCCCAGCATTTT.

In this sample, this clonotype turned up many times. The chain has TRBV6-5 and TRBJ1-6; 8 nucleotides line up with TRBD1. The germline CDR1 and CDR2 sequences are MNHEY and SVGAGI. V lost 5 bases and J lost 7; bases outside the gene matches: 4. This CDR3 is built from 14 residues. The CDR3 sequence: CASSTDRGNSPLHF. CDR3 in DNA: TGTGCCAGCAGTACTGACAGGGGAAATTCACCCCTCCACTTT.

This clonotype was detected many times. This chain links TRBV9 with TRBJ2-7, with 8 bases identical to TRBD2. V gave up 1 base and J gave up 6 bases; unmatched junction bases: 6. There are 14 residues in the CDR3. CDR1 and CDR2 (germline): SGDLS, YYNGEE. DNA of the CDR3: TGTGCCAGCAGCGTACGCGGGGGGCAGGGCGAGCAGTACTTC. Its protein is CASSVRGGQGEQYF.

This clonotype was picked up many times. J is TRBJ1-1 and V is TRBV5-6; D unclear. The germline V gene has CDR1 SGHDT and CDR2 YYEEEE. The CDR3 consists of 12 residues. Trimming removed 2 bases at V and 4 bases at J, with 6 bases between. The CDR3 loop is CASSFNPTEAFF. The DNA for the CDR3 is TGTGCCAGCAGCTTTAACCCCACTGAAGCTTTCTTT.

The rearrangement uses TRBV20-1 and TRBJ1-5, with unresolved D. There are 13 residues in the CDR3. Germline V CDR1 and CDR2: DFQATT, SNEGSKA (reference sequence). The germline V and J ends were trimmed by 6 bases and 2 bases, with 11 bases remaining between them. CDR3 in amino acids: CSAHTAGNQPQHF. The CDR3 nucleotides read TGCAGTGCGCACACAGCGGGCAATCAGCCCCAGCATTTT.

This clonotype came up a few times. The V and J genes are TRBV2 and TRBJ1-2; D is unresolved. V shed 7 bases and J shed 3 bases, with 9 bases lying between them. CDR1 is SNHLY, CDR2 FYNNEI, per germline. The CDR3 runs 12 residues. The CDR3 coding sequence is TGTGCCAGCATTGGGGTTGACTATGGCTACACCTTC. It translates to CASIGVDYGYTF.

This clonotype showed up just a few times. The chain combines TRBV20-1 with TRBJ1-1; D is unresolved. V lost 4 bases, J lost 5 bases, and 8 bases lay in between. Germline values: CDR1 DFQATT, CDR2 SNEGSKA (reference sequence). CDR3 length equals 11 residues. The CDR3 spells CSAIGRTEAFF. The CDR3 bases are TGCAGTGCTATTGGAAGAACTGAAGCTTTCTTT.

In its sample, this clonotype was seen many times. The CDR3 bases are TGTGCCACCAGTGACCGGACTTACAACACCGGGGAGCTGTTTTTT. Amino acid sequence: CATSDRTYNTGELFF. The rearrangement uses TRBV24-1 and TRBJ2-2; a weak D match, TRBD2 (5 bases). The CDR3 loop spans 15 amino acids. Germline values: CDR1 KGHDR, CDR2 SFDVKD. V was cut by 4 bases and J by 2 bases, with 10 bases left in between.

The CDR3 is CASSQGDSQTGSPLHF. The CDR3 DNA reads as TGCGCCAGCAGCCAGGGCGACTCCCAAACGGGGTCACCCCTCCACTTT. The J gene is TRBJ1-6, the V gene TRBV4-1; D gene uncertain. This CDR3 has 16 amino acids. V was shortened by 3 bases and J by 10 bases, with 19 bases between the two germline ends. Looked up from germline, CDR1 is MGHRA and CDR2 is YSYEKL.

This clonotype came up a few times. The gene calls are TRBV7-6 and TRBJ2-7; 11 bases map to TRBD1. J was trimmed by 2 bases and V by 4 bases; bases with no gene match: 4. Germline V gene lookup returns CDR1 SGHVS and CDR2 FNYEAQ. CDR3 size: 15 residues. CDR3 protein: CASSYGTGGTYEQYF. CDR3 nucleotides: TGTGCCAGCAGCTACGGGACAGGGGGAACCTACGAGCAGTACTTC.

As regards this clonotype: Since a much larger clone is just one base distant, this may be a read error. The V gene is TRBV20-1, the J gene TRBJ2-7; D unresolved. The CDR3 sequence is 10 residues long. Germline CDR1 is DFQATT and CDR2 is SNEGSKA (reference sequence). The V end was cut by 6 bases, the J end by 7 bases, with 10 bases between. The CDR3 region has the DNA TGCAGTGCATCGGTGGGGGAGCAGTACTTC. Encoded protein: CSASVGEQYF.

This clonotype has at least ten counts. This chain uses TRBV5-4 with TRBJ1-2; perhaps TRBD1 as D (5 bases). Trimming shortened V by 4 bases and J by 2 bases, and 15 bases separated the two germline ends. The CDR3 totals 15 residues. Germline V gene data show CDR1 as SGHNT and CDR2 as YYREEE (reference sequence). Here the CDR3 reads CASSPPGTDNYGYTF. The CDR3 nucleotides are TGTGCCAGCAGCCCCCCTGGGACGGACAACTATGGCTACACCTTC.

This clonotype showed up just a few times. V gene TRBV27 combines with J gene TRBJ2-3; no reliable D call. This CDR3 comprises 14 residues. Germline V gene data show CDR1 as MNHEY and CDR2 as SMNVEV (reference sequence). The V gene lost 7 bases and the J gene lost 3 bases, with 14 bases spanning the gap. CDR3 DNA sequence: TGTGCCAGCACCCGACGGATAGCAACAGATACGCAGTATTTT. Translated, it gives CASTRRIATDTQYF.

The chain carries TRBV10-3 and TRBJ1-2; possibly TRBD1 for D (5 bases). Trimming shortened V by 3 bases and J by 6 bases, and 17 bases separated the two germline ends. The CDR3 covers 15 residues. The germline CDR1 and CDR2 sequences are ENHRY and SYGVKD. The CDR3 bases are TGTGCCATCAGTGAAATTGGGGCCCGAGGGGATGGCTACACCTTC. It specifies CAISEIGARGDGYTF.

The chain carries TRBV27 and TRBJ1-2; a possible D gene is TRBD1 (5 bases). This CDR3 is built from 14 residues. Germline CDR1 is MNHEY and CDR2 is SMNVEV (reference sequence). The V end was cut by 5 bases, the J end by 1 base, with 11 bases between. Written as DNA, the CDR3 is TGTGCCAGCAGTCAGGGCCCTAGTAACTATGGCTACACCTTC. Its protein is CASSQGPSNYGYTF.

Comments on this clonotype: Given a much more abundant clone one base away, this may be a read error. The chain carries TRBV20-1 and TRBJ2-2; D gene ambiguous. The CDR3 extends over 14 amino acids. The V and J ends lost 3 bases and 2 bases respectively, with 10 bases between them. Looked up from germline, CDR1 is DFQATT and CDR2 is SNEGSKA (reference sequence). The CDR3 sequence is CSASGSVNTGELFF. The CDR3 DNA reads TGCAGTGCTAGCGGGTCAGTTAACACCGGGGAGCTGTTTTTT.

This clonotype has a count of ten or more. The gene calls are TRBV15 and TRBJ2-1, with 12 bases lining up with TRBD2. Unmatched junction bases numbered 2, after V lost 4 bases and J lost 4 bases. This CDR3 has 15 residues. CDR1 LNHNV and CDR2 YYDKDF come from the germline V gene (reference sequence). CDR3 loop: CATSTGTSGYNEQFF. CDR3 bases: TGTGCCACCAGCACCGGGACTAGCGGGTACAATGAGCAGTTCTTC.

Ten or more counts support this clonotype. The chain joins TRBV9 to TRBJ2-5; 10 bases align to TRBD2. V was pared by 1 base and J by 1 base, with 7 bases of the junction left unmatched. Germline loops: CDR1 SGDLS, CDR2 YYNGEE. This CDR3 is built from 17 residues. The CDR3 loop reads CASSVWASGGLQETQYF. The CDR3 coding sequence is TGTGCCAGCAGCGTATGGGCTAGCGGGGGCCTCCAAGAGACCCAGTACTTC.

This clonotype has at least ten counts. V is TRBV20-1 and J is TRBJ1-1; the match to TRBD1 covers 8 bases. V shed 5 bases and J 1 base; nucleotides not matched to a gene: 12. Looked up from germline, CDR1 is DFQATT and CDR2 is SNEGSKA (reference sequence). This CDR3 region has 16 residues. CDR3 protein: CSAFLDGGTGNTEAFF. The CDR3 DNA reads as TGCAGTGCTTTTCTCGACGGAGGGACAGGGAACACTGAAGCTTTCTTT.

This clonotype has at least ten counts. The rearrangement joins TRBV7-6 to TRBJ2-1, with D tentatively TRBD2 (6 bases). This CDR3 has 17 residues. Trimming took off 1 base at V and 0 bases at J, with 13 bases between the two ends. From germline, CDR1 is SGHVS and CDR2 FNYEAQ. CDR3 sequence: CASSLVRGSHSYNEQFF. CDR3 DNA sequence: TGTGCCAGCAGCTTAGTTCGGGGGTCTCACTCCTACAATGAGCAGTTCTTC.

Many counts were recorded for this clonotype. The chain has TRBV28 and TRBJ2-5; D is possibly TRBD1 (6 bases). V lost 8 bases and J lost 0, with 16 bases in between. The CDR3 spans 15 residues. CDR1 MDHEN and CDR2 SYDVKM come from the germline V gene. For the CDR3, the DNA is TGTGCCAGCCGCCAAGGGGGACCCGACCAAGAGACCCAGTACTTC. Protein: CASRQGGPDQETQYF. Full variable domain (rest looked up from reference TRBV28 and TRBJ2-5): DVKVTQSSRYLVKRTGEKVFLECVQDMDHENMFWYRQDPGLGLRLIYFSYDVKMKEKGDIPEGYSVSREKKERFSLILESASTNQTSMYLCASRQGGPDQETQYFGPGTRLLVL.

This clonotype was observed many times. This chain uses TRBV20-1 with TRBJ2-7; 10 nucleotides line up with TRBD2. The CDR3 runs to 13 residues. V lost 6 bases, J lost 3 bases, and 5 bases stayed unmatched. Looked up from germline, CDR1 is DFQATT and CDR2 is SNEGSKA (reference sequence). The CDR3 DNA follows: TGCAGTGCCATAGGGACTAGCGACTACGAGCAGTACTTC. The encoded protein is CSAIGTSDYEQYF.

The V call is TRBV3-1, the J call TRBJ1-4; possible D gene TRBD1, 5 bases. Germline loops: CDR1 LGHDT, CDR2 YNNKEL (reference sequence). The germline V and J ends were trimmed by 1 base and 14 bases, with 14 bases remaining between them. CDR3 length: 13 residues. The CDR3 DNA is TGTGCCAGCAGCCAAGGCCGGACAACGGGGCTGTTTTTT. Translation: CASSQGRTTGLFF. The entire variable domain, with the rest obtained from reference TRBV3-1 and TRBJ1-4, is as follows: DTAVSQTPKYLVTQMGNDKSIKCEQNLGHDTMYWYKQDSKKFLKIMFSYNNKELIINETVPNRFSPKSPDKAHLNLHINSLELGDSAVYFCASSQGRTTGLFFGSGTQLSVL.

This clonotype was observed at least ten times. The J gene is TRBJ2-7, the V gene TRBV15, with D possibly TRBD1 on 6 matching bases. The CDR3 spans 15 residues. V lost 3 bases and J 3 bases, leaving 15 bases between the germline ends. Per the germline V gene, CDR1 is LNHNV and CDR2 is YYDKDF (reference sequence). The CDR3 nucleotides read TGTGCCACCAGCAGGGCACTAGGGACATTCTACGAGCAGTACTTC. Translating gives CATSRALGTFYEQYF.